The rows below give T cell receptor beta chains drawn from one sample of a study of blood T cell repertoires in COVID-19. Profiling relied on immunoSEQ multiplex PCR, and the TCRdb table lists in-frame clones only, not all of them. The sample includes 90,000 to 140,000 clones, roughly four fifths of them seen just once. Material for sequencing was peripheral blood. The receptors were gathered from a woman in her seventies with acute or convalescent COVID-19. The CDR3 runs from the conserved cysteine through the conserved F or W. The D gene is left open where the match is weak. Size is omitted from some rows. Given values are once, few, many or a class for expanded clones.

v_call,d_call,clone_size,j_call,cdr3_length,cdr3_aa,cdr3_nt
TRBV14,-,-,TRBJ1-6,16,CASSQDRPSGGSPLHF,TGTGCCAGCAGCCAAGATCGACCCTCGGGTGGGTCACCCCTCCACTTT
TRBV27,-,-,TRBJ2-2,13,CASSFGVLGELFF,TGTGCCAGCAGTTTCGGGGTCCTCGGGGAGCTGTTTTTT
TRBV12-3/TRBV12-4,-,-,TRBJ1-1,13,CASSLTGNTEAFF,TGTGCCAGCAGCCTGACAGGGAACACTGAAGCTTTCTTT
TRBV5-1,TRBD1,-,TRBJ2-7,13,CASSSRQGSEQYF,TGCGCCAGCAGCTCGAGACAGGGGAGCGAGCAGTACTTC
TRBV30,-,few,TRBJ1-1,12,CAWSPSGTEAFF,TGTGCCTGGAGTCCCAGTGGCACTGAAGCTTTCTTT
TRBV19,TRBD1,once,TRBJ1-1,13,CASSEGQEDEAFF,TGTGCCAGTAGTGAGGGACAGGAGGATGAAGCTTTCTTT
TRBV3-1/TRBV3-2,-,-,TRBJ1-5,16,CASSQDPASCVQPQHF,TGTGCCAGCAGCCAAGATCCAGCGTCGTGCGTTCAGCCCCAGCATTTT
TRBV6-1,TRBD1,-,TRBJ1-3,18,CASSEGMGQGASGNTIYF,TGTGCCAGCAGTGAGGGGATGGGACAGGGGGCTTCTGGAAACACCATATATTTT
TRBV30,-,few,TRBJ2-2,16,CAWSVHDTGSGGELFF,TGTGCCTGGAGTGTCCATGATACAGGGTCGGGCGGGGAGCTGTTTTTT
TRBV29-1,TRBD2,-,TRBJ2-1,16,CSVEEGLAGVYNEQFF,TGCAGCGTTGAAGAGGGGCTAGCGGGGGTCTACAATGAGCAGTTCTTC
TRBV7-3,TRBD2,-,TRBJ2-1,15,CASSRQAGGYNEQFF,TGTGCCAGCAGCCGACAGGCGGGGGGCTACAATGAGCAGTTCTTC
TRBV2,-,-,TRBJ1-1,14,CASMGLVGVTEAFF,TGTGCCAGCATGGGGCTAGTTGGGGTCACTGAAGCTTTCTTT